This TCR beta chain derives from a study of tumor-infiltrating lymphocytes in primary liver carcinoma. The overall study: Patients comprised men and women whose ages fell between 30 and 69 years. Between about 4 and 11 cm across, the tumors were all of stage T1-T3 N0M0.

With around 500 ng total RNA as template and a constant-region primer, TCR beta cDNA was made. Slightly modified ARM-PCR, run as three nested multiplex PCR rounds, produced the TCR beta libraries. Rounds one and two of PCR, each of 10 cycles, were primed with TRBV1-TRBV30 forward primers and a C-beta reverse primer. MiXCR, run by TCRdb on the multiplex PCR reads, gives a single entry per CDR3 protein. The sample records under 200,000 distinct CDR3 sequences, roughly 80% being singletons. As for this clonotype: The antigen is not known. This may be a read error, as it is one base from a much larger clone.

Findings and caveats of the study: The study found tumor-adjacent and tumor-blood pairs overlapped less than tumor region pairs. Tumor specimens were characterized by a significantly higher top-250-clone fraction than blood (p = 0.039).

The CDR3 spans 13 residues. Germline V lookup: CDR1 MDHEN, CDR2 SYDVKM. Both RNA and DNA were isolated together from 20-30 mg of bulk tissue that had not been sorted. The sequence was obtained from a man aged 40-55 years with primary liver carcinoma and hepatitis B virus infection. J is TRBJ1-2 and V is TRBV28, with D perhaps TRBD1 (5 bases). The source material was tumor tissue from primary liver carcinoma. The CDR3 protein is CASSLSPDWGYSF. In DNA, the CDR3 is TGTGCCAGCAGTTTATCCCCAGACTGGGGCTACAGCTTC.